A single sample is the source of the 10 T cell receptor beta chains below, sequenced in a study of blood T cells in healthy people across ages. PCR was performed a second time for about 6 to 11 cycles using a sample-barcoded 5' primer and a J-beta primer mix. TCRdb processed the 5' RACE reads anew with MiXCR; each CDR3 protein has one entry. The table lists some 880,000 distinct CDR3 sequences, about 37% of them singletons. Sequencing was done on a sample of blood. These receptors came from a man between 18 and 35 years old in good health.

The chain joins TRBV7-2 to TRBJ2-7, with TRBD2 identical over 8 bases. Per germline, CDR1 SGHTA and CDR2 FQGNSA. V shed 5 bases and J 2 bases; nucleotides not matched to a gene: 17. CDR3 length equals 18 residues. Here the CDR3 DNA reads TGTGCCAGCAGCCGTAGCCGGGGGGGTCGTCCTTCTACCTACGAGCAGTACTTC. This codes for CASSRSRGGRPSTYEQYF.

This clonotype was observed a single time. A much larger clone differs from this one at a single base, so this may be a read error. The chain uses TRBV12-3 or TRBV12-4 and TRBJ2-1, with TRBD1 as a possible D gene (6 bases). The CDR3 is 16 residues long. CDR3 bases: TGTGCCAACAGTCCCCAGACAGGCAGATTGGTCGATGAGCAGTTCTTC. Translation gives CANSPQTGRLVDEQFF.

The V and J genes are TRBV12-3 or TRBV12-4 and TRBJ2-5; D tentatively fits TRBD1 or TRBD2 (6 bases each). Trimming removed 1 base from V and 4 bases from J, with 19 bases in between. The CDR3 length is 17 residues. The DNA of the CDR3 is TGTGCCAGCAGTTTAGATACCGGAGGGGGGAAGGGAGAGACCCAGTACTTC. Translation gives CASSLDTGGGKGETQYF.

Note on this clonotype: This may stem from a read error, because a much larger clone lies one nucleotide away. V and J are TRBV25-1 and TRBJ1-2, with D perhaps matching TRBD1 (5 bases). Germline lookup yields CDR1 MGHDK and CDR2 SYGVNS. Deletions cut 1 base from V and 5 bases from J, with 20 bases between. CDR3 size: 17 residues. This chain's CDR3 is CASSESGTEQTIYGYTF. The CDR3 DNA follows: TGTGCCAGCAGTGAATCAGGGACGGAACAGACTATTTATGGCTACACCTTC.

The CDR3 DNA reads TGTGCCAGCAGCCACAGGGTTGGGACCCAGTACTTC. It translates to CASSHRVGTQYF. The chain links TRBV6-6 to TRBJ2-7, with D perhaps TRBD1 (6 bases). The DNA end lines up better with TRBJ2-5; the J call may be wrong. Germline CDR1 and CDR2: MNHNY and SVGAGI (reference sequence). This CDR3 has 12 amino acids.

This clonotype occurred once. For the CDR3, the DNA is TGTGCCACCAGCAGAGATGGGCTGACCTCTCTCCCTTCCCCTCAGTACTTC. Its translation is CATSRDGLTSLPSPQYF. V gene TRBV15 combines with J gene TRBJ2-5; no clear D. V was clipped by 0 bases and J by 11 bases, with 25 bases between them. The germline CDR1 and CDR2 sequences are LNHNV and YYDKDF (reference sequence). CDR3 length equals 17 residues.

A note on this clonotype: An end of the junction does not agree with germline; a read error may underlie this. J is TRBJ1-2 and V is TRBV20-1, with no clear D. The CDR3 is 14 amino acids. Germline CDR1 reads DFQATT; CDR2 reads SNEGSKA (reference sequence). Here the CDR3 reads CSAPQGPADYGHTF. CDR3 DNA: TGCAGTGCTCCTCAAGGGCCGGCTGACTATGGCCACACCTTC.

Ten or more counts support this clonotype. V gene TRBV29-1 combines with J gene TRBJ2-3; possibly TRBD1 or TRBD2 for D (5 bases each). From germline, CDR1 is SQVTM and CDR2 ANQGSEA. The CDR3 loop spans 12 amino acids. Trimming took off 6 bases at V and 3 bases at J, with 10 bases between the two ends. The CDR3 here is CSVGTLTDTQYF. The CDR3 nucleotides read TGCAGCGTAGGGACCCTAACAGATACGCAGTATTTT.

The chain is built from TRBV4-3 and TRBJ2-5, with a tentative D call TRBD1 (6 bases). The V gene lost 4 bases and the J gene lost 3 bases, with 15 bases spanning the gap. Germline V gives CDR1 LGHNA, CDR2 YSLEER. The CDR3 contains 15 residues. CDR3 loop: CASSPSGEMEETQYF. In nucleotides, the CDR3 is TGCGCCAGCAGCCCTTCAGGGGAAATGGAAGAGACCCAGTACTTC.

This clonotype was found many times. The gene calls are TRBV6-1 and TRBJ2-3, with TRBD1 matching 7 bases. The CDR3 is made up of 15 amino acids. J gave up 2 bases and V 6 bases, and 8 bases lay outside the gene matches. Germline CDR1 reads MNHNS; CDR2 reads SASEGT. As DNA, the CDR3 is TGTGCCAGCAGCTCCGGGACAGCACACACAGATACGCAGTATTTT. This gives the protein CASSSGTAHTDTQYF.